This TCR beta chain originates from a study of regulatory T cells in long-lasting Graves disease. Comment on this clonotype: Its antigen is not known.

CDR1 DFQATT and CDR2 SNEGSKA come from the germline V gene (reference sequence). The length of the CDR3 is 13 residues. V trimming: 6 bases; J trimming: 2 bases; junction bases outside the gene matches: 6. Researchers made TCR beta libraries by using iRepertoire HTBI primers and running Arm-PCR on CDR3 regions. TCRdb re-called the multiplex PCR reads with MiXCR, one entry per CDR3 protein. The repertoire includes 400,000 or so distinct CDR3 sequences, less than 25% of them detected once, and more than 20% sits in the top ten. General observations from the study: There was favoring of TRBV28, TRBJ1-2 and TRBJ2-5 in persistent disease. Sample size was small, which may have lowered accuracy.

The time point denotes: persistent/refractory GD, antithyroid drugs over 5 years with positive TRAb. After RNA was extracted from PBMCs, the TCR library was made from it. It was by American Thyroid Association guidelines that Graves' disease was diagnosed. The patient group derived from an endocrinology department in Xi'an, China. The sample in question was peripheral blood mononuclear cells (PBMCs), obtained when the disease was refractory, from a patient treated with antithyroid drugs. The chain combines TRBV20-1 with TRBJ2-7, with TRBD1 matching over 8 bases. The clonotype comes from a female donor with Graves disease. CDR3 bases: TGCAGTGCGAGGACAGGGAGAACCTACGAGCAGTACTTC. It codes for CSARTGRTYEQYF.